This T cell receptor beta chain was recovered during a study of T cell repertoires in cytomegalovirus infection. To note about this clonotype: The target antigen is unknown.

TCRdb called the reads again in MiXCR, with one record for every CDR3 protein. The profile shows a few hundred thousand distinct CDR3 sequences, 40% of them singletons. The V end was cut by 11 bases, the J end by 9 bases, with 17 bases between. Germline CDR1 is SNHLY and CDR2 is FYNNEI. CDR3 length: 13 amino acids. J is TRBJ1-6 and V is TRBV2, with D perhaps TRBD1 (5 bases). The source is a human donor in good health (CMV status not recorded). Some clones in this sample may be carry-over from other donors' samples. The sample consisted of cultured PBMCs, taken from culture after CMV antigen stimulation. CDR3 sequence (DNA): TGTGCCCTCGGGAGAGGGGTCATTTCACCCCTCCACTTT. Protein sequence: CALGRGVISPLHF.